These T cell receptor beta chains were read from a single sample in a study of blood T cell repertoires in COVID-19. Measured with immunoSEQ multiplex PCR; TCRdb has only the in-frame clones, and not every one. The table records over 60,000 clones, roughly nine tenths of them present only once. Specimen: peripheral blood. The receptors come from a man aged 55 to 70 with acute or convalescent COVID-19. Both conserved end residues are part of each CDR3. D genes are given only for firm matches. Clone sizes are given selectively: once, few, many, or a class where the clone is expanded.

V gene: TRBV18; CDR3 length: 18; D gene: TRBD1; J gene: TRBJ2-7; clone size: once; CDR3 protein: CASSTYPSGTGPSYEQYF; CDR3 DNA: TGTGCCAGCTCAACCTACCCCAGCGGGACAGGGCCTTCCTACGAGCAGTACTTC
V gene: TRBV7-3; CDR3 length: 19; D gene: .; J gene: TRBJ1-3; clone size: .; CDR3 protein: CASKLSMARVANSGNTIYF; CDR3 DNA: TGTGCCAGCAAATTATCCATGGCCCGGGTAGCTAACTCTGGAAACACCATATATTTT
V gene: TRBV29-1; CDR3 length: 15; D gene: TRBD1; J gene: TRBJ1-1; clone size: .; CDR3 protein: CSVERTGDRGTEAFF; CDR3 DNA: TGCAGCGTTGAAAGGACAGGGGATAGGGGCACTGAAGCTTTCTTT
V gene: TRBV29-1; CDR3 length: 12; D gene: .; J gene: TRBJ2-7; clone size: .; CDR3 protein: CSVQGLTYEQYF; CDR3 DNA: TGCAGCGTCCAGGGATTAACCTACGAGCAGTACTTC
V gene: TRBV2; CDR3 length: 17; D gene: TRBD1; J gene: TRBJ1-1; clone size: .; CDR3 protein: CASRPRIPGQGGTEAFF; CDR3 DNA: TGTGCCAGCAGGCCCCGAATCCCGGGACAGGGCGGCACTGAAGCTTTCTTT
V gene: TRBV2; CDR3 length: 16; D gene: TRBD1; J gene: TRBJ1-2; clone size: .; CDR3 protein: CASSEALQGGDYGYTF; CDR3 DNA: TGTGCCAGCAGTGAAGCGCTTCAGGGGGGTGACTATGGCTACACCTTC
V gene: TRBV6-1; CDR3 length: 15; D gene: .; J gene: TRBJ2-1; clone size: .; CDR3 protein: CASSDPGQLYNEQFF; CDR3 DNA: TGTGCCAGCAGTGACCCTGGACAGCTTTACAATGAGCAGTTCTTC
V gene: TRBV19; CDR3 length: 12; D gene: .; J gene: TRBJ1-1; clone size: .; CDR3 protein: CASKEGGTEAFF; CDR3 DNA: TGTGCCAGTAAGGAGGGTGGAACTGAAGCTTTCTTT
V gene: TRBV2; CDR3 length: 13; D gene: TRBD1; J gene: TRBJ1-1; clone size: .; CDR3 protein: CASRGQFTTEAFF; CDR3 DNA: TGTGCCAGCAGGGGACAGTTTACCACTGAAGCTTTCTTT
V gene: TRBV15; CDR3 length: 16; D gene: .; J gene: TRBJ2-3; clone size: .; CDR3 protein: CATSSPSKRAVFAQYF; CDR3 DNA: TGTGCCACCAGCAGCCCGAGCAAGAGGGCTGTGTTTGCGCAGTATTTT
V gene: TRBV9; CDR3 length: 15; D gene: .; J gene: TRBJ2-3; clone size: .; CDR3 protein: CASSVAGTHTDTQYF; CDR3 DNA: TGTGCCAGCAGCGTAGCCGGGACTCACACAGATACGCAGTATTTT
V gene: TRBV4-2; CDR3 length: 20; D gene: TRBD1; J gene: TRBJ1-6; clone size: .; CDR3 protein: CASSQDQGQGANRGGSPLHF; CDR3 DNA: TGTGCCAGCAGCCAAGATCAGGGACAGGGGGCGAATAGAGGAGGTTCACCCCTCCACTTT
V gene: TRBV9; CDR3 length: 15; D gene: .; J gene: TRBJ1-2; clone size: .; CDR3 protein: CASSVDQGPNYGYTF; CDR3 DNA: TGTGCCAGCAGCGTAGACCAGGGGCCAAACTATGGCTACACCTTC
V gene: TRBV28; CDR3 length: 17; D gene: TRBD1; J gene: TRBJ1-1; clone size: .; CDR3 protein: CASSFNRGYLANTEAFF; CDR3 DNA: TGTGCCAGCAGTTTCAACAGGGGATATCTAGCGAACACTGAAGCTTTCTTT
V gene: TRBV7-9; CDR3 length: 16; D gene: TRBD2; J gene: TRBJ2-1; clone size: .; CDR3 protein: CASSQIAGSSYNEQFF; CDR3 DNA: TGTGCCAGCAGCCAAATAGCGGGGAGCTCCTACAATGAGCAGTTCTTC
V gene: TRBV6-5; CDR3 length: 11; D gene: .; J gene: TRBJ1-1; clone size: .; CDR3 protein: CASSSDSEAFF; CDR3 DNA: TGTGCCAGCAGCTCGGACAGTGAAGCTTTCTTT
V gene: TRBV3-1/TRBV3-2; CDR3 length: 18; D gene: .; J gene: TRBJ1-2; clone size: .; CDR3 protein: CASSHLQGVGAATYGYTF; CDR3 DNA: TGTGCCAGCAGCCACTTACAAGGGGTGGGGGCAGCGACATATGGCTACACCTTC
V gene: TRBV5-1; CDR3 length: 15; D gene: TRBD1; J gene: TRBJ2-7; clone size: .; CDR3 protein: CASSLRGQVNYEQYF; CDR3 DNA: TGCGCCAGCAGCTTGCGGGGACAGGTAAACTACGAGCAGTACTTC
V gene: TRBV5-1; CDR3 length: 15; D gene: TRBD1; J gene: TRBJ1-2; clone size: .; CDR3 protein: CASSLRGQGVDGYTF; CDR3 DNA: TGCGCCAGCAGCTTACGTGGACAGGGGGTCGATGGCTACACCTTC
V gene: TRBV7-2; CDR3 length: 14; D gene: TRBD1; J gene: TRBJ2-7; clone size: once; CDR3 protein: CASSPLGQGREQYF; CDR3 DNA: TGTGCCAGCAGCCCCCTTGGACAGGGACGGGAGCAGTACTTC
V gene: TRBV5-1; CDR3 length: 14; D gene: .; J gene: TRBJ1-5; clone size: .; CDR3 protein: CASSKGSGKQPQHF; CDR3 DNA: TGCGCCAGCAGTAAGGGGTCAGGGAAACAGCCCCAGCATTTT
V gene: TRBV28; CDR3 length: 14; D gene: .; J gene: TRBJ1-2; clone size: .; CDR3 protein: CATHGGLSNYGYTF; CDR3 DNA: TGTGCCACCCATGGGGGGTTAAGTAACTATGGCTACACCTTC
V gene: TRBV30; CDR3 length: 16; D gene: .; J gene: TRBJ1-6; clone size: .; CDR3 protein: CAWSAPSGMVDSPLHF; CDR3 DNA: TGTGCCTGGAGCGCACCCTCAGGGATGGTGGATTCACCCCTCCACTTT
V gene: TRBV6-5; CDR3 length: 14; D gene: TRBD1; J gene: TRBJ1-2; clone size: once; CDR3 protein: CASSPQGAGYGYTF; CDR3 DNA: TGTGCCAGCAGTCCTCAGGGGGCTGGCTATGGCTACACCTTC
V gene: TRBV5-1; CDR3 length: 16; D gene: .; J gene: TRBJ1-3; clone size: .; CDR3 protein: CASSLVPGISGNTIYF; CDR3 DNA: TGCGCCAGCAGCTTGGTACCGGGGATCTCTGGAAACACCATATATTTT
V gene: TRBV5-4; CDR3 length: 15; D gene: .; J gene: TRBJ1-6; clone size: .; CDR3 protein: CASSLEAGPRATLHF; CDR3 DNA: TGTGCCAGCAGCTTGGAGGCTGGGCCGAGGGCTACCCTCCACTTT
V gene: TRBV7-9; CDR3 length: 13; D gene: .; J gene: TRBJ2-7; clone size: .; CDR3 protein: CAVEAASTYEQYF; CDR3 DNA: TGTGCCGTCGAGGCGGCAAGCACCTACGAGCAGTACTTC
V gene: TRBV6-5; CDR3 length: 13; D gene: TRBD1; J gene: TRBJ1-1; clone size: .; CDR3 protein: CASSYRQGSEAFF; CDR3 DNA: TGTGCCAGCAGTTACCGACAGGGCTCTGAAGCTTTCTTT
V gene: TRBV3-1/TRBV3-2; CDR3 length: 20; D gene: TRBD1; J gene: TRBJ1-3; clone size: .; CDR3 protein: CASSQDWRQGIRSSGNTIYF; CDR3 DNA: TGTGCCAGCAGCCAAGATTGGAGACAGGGGATCAGGTCCTCTGGAAACACCATATATTTT
V gene: TRBV27; CDR3 length: 15; D gene: TRBD2; J gene: TRBJ2-3; clone size: .; CDR3 protein: CASSLAGGPPDTQYF; CDR3 DNA: TGTGCCAGCAGTTTAGCGGGGGGGCCTCCAGATACGCAGTATTTT
V gene: TRBV27; CDR3 length: 14; D gene: .; J gene: TRBJ1-1; clone size: few; CDR3 protein: CASLSGGLSSEAFF; CDR3 DNA: TGTGCCAGCCTCTCCGGGGGGTTATCATCTGAAGCTTTCTTT
V gene: TRBV7-8; CDR3 length: 12; D gene: .; J gene: TRBJ1-6; clone size: once; CDR3 protein: CASSPPGLPLHF; CDR3 DNA: TGTGCCAGCAGCCCCCCCGGTCTCCCCCTCCACTTT
V gene: TRBV7-9; CDR3 length: 14; D gene: .; J gene: TRBJ1-6; clone size: .; CDR3 protein: CASSQLGANSPLHF; CDR3 DNA: TGTGCCAGCAGTCAGCTTGGGGCCAATTCACCCCTCCACTTT
V gene: TRBV20-1; CDR3 length: 15; D gene: .; J gene: TRBJ1-5; clone size: .; CDR3 protein: CSASKEAYSNQPQHF; CDR3 DNA: TGCAGTGCTAGTAAAGAAGCTTATAGCAATCAGCCCCAGCATTTT
V gene: TRBV18; CDR3 length: 13; D gene: .; J gene: TRBJ1-1; clone size: .; CDR3 protein: CASSPRGNTEAFF; CDR3 DNA: TGTGCCAGCTCACCGCGGGGTAACACTGAAGCTTTCTTT
V gene: TRBV7-3; CDR3 length: 15; D gene: TRBD1; J gene: TRBJ2-3; clone size: once; CDR3 protein: CASSSGTGGADTQYF; CDR3 DNA: TGTGCCAGCAGCTCCGGGACAGGGGGCGCAGATACGCAGTATTTT
V gene: TRBV6-5; CDR3 length: 10; D gene: .; J gene: TRBJ1-2; clone size: .; CDR3 protein: CASPNYGYTF; CDR3 DNA: TGTGCCAGCCCAAATTATGGCTACACCTTC
V gene: TRBV3-1/TRBV3-2; CDR3 length: 13; D gene: .; J gene: TRBJ2-7; clone size: .; CDR3 protein: CASSLQGSYEQYF; CDR3 DNA: TGTGCCAGCAGCCTACAGGGCTCCTACGAGCAGTACTTC
V gene: TRBV5-1; CDR3 length: 13; D gene: .; J gene: TRBJ2-5; clone size: .; CDR3 protein: CASSLSGKETQYF; CDR3 DNA: TGCGCCAGCAGCTTGAGCGGTAAAGAGACCCAGTACTTC
V gene: TRBV5-1; CDR3 length: 15; D gene: TRBD2; J gene: TRBJ2-1; clone size: .; CDR3 protein: CASSLTSGGAGEQFF; CDR3 DNA: TGCGCCAGCAGCCTGACTAGCGGGGGGGCCGGTGAGCAGTTCTTC
V gene: TRBV5-8; CDR3 length: 14; D gene: TRBD1; J gene: TRBJ1-5; clone size: few; CDR3 protein: CASSPRDRSSAQHF; CDR3 DNA: TGTGCCAGCAGCCCCCGGGACAGGTCGTCAGCCCAGCATTTT
V gene: TRBV5-1; CDR3 length: 14; D gene: .; J gene: TRBJ1-1; clone size: .; CDR3 protein: CASRIRGWSSEAFF; CDR3 DNA: TGCGCCAGCCGGATTCGGGGGTGGTCCTCTGAAGCTTTCTTT
V gene: TRBV7-2; CDR3 length: 17; D gene: .; J gene: TRBJ1-6; clone size: .; CDR3 protein: CASSLGWVRSYNSPLHF; CDR3 DNA: TGTGCCAGCAGCTTAGGATGGGTGCGGTCCTATAATTCACCCCTCCACTTT
V gene: TRBV7-9; CDR3 length: 17; D gene: TRBD1; J gene: TRBJ1-6; clone size: .; CDR3 protein: CASSNRDRPLLGSPLHF; CDR3 DNA: TGTGCCAGCAGCAACCGGGACAGACCCCTACTTGGGTCACCCCTCCACTTT
V gene: TRBV10-2; CDR3 length: 13; D gene: .; J gene: TRBJ1-1; clone size: .; CDR3 protein: CASSELRNTEAFF; CDR3 DNA: TGCGCCAGCAGTGAATTGAGGAACACTGAAGCTTTCTTT
V gene: TRBV27; CDR3 length: 15; D gene: .; J gene: TRBJ1-5; clone size: .; CDR3 protein: CASSKFTSSNQPQHF; CDR3 DNA: TGTGCCAGCAGTAAATTCACCAGTAGCAATCAGCCCCAGCATTTT
V gene: TRBV5-1; CDR3 length: 14; D gene: TRBD1; J gene: TRBJ2-1; clone size: .; CDR3 protein: CASSFLTGLNEQFF; CDR3 DNA: TGCGCCAGCAGCTTTTTGACAGGGTTGAATGAGCAGTTCTTC
V gene: TRBV19; CDR3 length: 18; D gene: TRBD1; J gene: TRBJ1-5; clone size: .; CDR3 protein: CASSTRREGARSNQPQHF; CDR3 DNA: TGTGCCAGTAGTACCCGCCGGGAGGGGGCAAGGAGCAATCAGCCCCAGCATTTT
V gene: TRBV11-2; CDR3 length: 16; D gene: .; J gene: TRBJ1-6; clone size: .; CDR3 protein: CASSIRSGGSGAPLHF; CDR3 DNA: TGTGCCAGCAGCATTCGGAGCGGGGGGTCCGGGGCGCCCCTCCACTTT
V gene: TRBV30; CDR3 length: 13; D gene: TRBD1; J gene: TRBJ1-3; clone size: .; CDR3 protein: CAWRQGAGNTIYF; CDR3 DNA: TGTGCCTGGAGGCAGGGGGCAGGAAACACCATATATTTT
V gene: TRBV27; CDR3 length: 14; D gene: .; J gene: TRBJ1-1; clone size: .; CDR3 protein: CASSLEGGPVGAFF; CDR3 DNA: TGTGCCAGCAGTTTAGAGGGAGGACCGGTAGGAGCTTTCTTT